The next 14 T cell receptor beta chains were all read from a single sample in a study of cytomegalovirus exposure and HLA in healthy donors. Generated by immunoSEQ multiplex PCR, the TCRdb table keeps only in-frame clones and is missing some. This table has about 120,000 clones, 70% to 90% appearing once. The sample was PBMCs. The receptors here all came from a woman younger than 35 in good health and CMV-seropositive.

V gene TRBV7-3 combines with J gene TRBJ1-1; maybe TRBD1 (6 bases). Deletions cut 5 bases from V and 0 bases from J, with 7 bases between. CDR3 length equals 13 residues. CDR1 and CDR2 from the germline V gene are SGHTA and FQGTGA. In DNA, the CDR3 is TGTGCCAGCAGCCGGACAGTGAACACTGAAGCTTTCTTT. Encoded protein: CASSRTVNTEAFF.

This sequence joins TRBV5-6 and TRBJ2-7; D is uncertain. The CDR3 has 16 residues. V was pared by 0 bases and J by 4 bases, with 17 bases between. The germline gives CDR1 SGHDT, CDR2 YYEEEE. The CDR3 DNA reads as TGTGCCAGCAGCTTGGTGAGGAGCCGGGTGGGTTACGAGCAGTACTTC. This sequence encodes CASSLVRSRVGYEQYF.

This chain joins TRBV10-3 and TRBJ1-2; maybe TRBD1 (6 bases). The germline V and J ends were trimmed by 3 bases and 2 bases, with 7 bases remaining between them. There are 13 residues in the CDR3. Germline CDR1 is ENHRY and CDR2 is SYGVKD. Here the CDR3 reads CAISDDRNYGYTF. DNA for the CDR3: TGTGCCATCAGTGATGACAGGAACTATGGCTACACCTTC.

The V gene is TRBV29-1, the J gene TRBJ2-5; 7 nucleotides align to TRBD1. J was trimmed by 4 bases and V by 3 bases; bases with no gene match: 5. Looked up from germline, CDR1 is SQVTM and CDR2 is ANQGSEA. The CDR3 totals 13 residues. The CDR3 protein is CSVDPGQRETQYF. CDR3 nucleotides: TGCAGCGTTGACCCGGGACAGCGAGAGACCCAGTACTTC.

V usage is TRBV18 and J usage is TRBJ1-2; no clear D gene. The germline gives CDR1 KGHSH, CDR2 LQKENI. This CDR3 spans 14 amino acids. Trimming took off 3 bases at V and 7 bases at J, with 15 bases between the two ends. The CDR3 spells CASSPEPNRSGYTF. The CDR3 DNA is TGTGCCAGCTCACCTGAGCCCAACCGGAGTGGCTACACCTTC. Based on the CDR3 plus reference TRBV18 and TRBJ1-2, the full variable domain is NAGVMQNPRHLVRRRGQEARLRCSPMKGHSHVYWYRQLPEEGLKFMVYLQKENIIDESGMPKERFSAEFPKEGPSILRIQQVVRGDSAAYFCASSPEPNRSGYTFGSGTRLTVV.

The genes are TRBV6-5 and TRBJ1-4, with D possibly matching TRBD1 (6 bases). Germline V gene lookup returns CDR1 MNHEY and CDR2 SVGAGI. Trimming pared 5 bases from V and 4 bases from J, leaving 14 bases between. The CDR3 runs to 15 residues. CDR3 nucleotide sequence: TGTGCCAGCAGTACAGAACAGGGATATAATGAAAAACTGTTTTTT. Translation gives CASSTEQGYNEKLFF.

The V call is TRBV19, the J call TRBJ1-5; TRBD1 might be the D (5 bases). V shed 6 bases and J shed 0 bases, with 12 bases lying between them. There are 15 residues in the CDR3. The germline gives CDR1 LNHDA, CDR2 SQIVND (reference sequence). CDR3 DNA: TGTGCCAGTAGCGGGGGACTAAATAGCAATCAGCCCCAGCATTTT. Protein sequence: CASSGGLNSNQPQHF.

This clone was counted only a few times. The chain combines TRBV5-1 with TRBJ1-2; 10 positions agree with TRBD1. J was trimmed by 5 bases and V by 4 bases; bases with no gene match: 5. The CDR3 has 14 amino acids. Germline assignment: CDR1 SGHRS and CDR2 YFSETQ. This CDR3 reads CASSEGQGRYGYTF. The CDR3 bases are TGCGCCAGCAGCGAGGGACAGGGGAGGTATGGCTACACCTTC.

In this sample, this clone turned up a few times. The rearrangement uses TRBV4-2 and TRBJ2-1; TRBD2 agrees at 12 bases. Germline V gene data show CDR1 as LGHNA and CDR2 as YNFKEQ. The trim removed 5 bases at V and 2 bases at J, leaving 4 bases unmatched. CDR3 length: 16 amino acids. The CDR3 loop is CASSASGRDAYNEQFF. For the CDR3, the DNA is TGTGCCAGCAGCGCTAGCGGGAGGGACGCCTACAATGAGCAGTTCTTC.

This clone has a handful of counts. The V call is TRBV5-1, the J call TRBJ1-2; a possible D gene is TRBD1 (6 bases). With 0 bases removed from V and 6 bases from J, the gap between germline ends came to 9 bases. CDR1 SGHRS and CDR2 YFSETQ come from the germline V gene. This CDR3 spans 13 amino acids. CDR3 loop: CASSLATGNGYTF. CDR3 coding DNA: TGCGCCAGCAGCTTGGCAACAGGGAATGGCTACACCTTC.

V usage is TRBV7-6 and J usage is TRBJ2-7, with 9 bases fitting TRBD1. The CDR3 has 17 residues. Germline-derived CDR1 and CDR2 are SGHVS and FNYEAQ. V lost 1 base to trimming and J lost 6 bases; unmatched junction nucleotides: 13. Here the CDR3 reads CASSLGSAGTGYAEQYF. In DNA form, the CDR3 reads TGTGCCAGCAGCTTAGGATCGGCAGGGACAGGGTACGCCGAGCAGTACTTC.

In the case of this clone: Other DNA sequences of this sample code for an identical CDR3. The CDR3 DNA is TGTGCCAGCTCCGGACAGGAGAGCTCCTACGAGCAGTACTTC. Protein product: CASSGQESSYEQYF. This chain links TRBV27 with TRBJ2-7; 7 bases match TRBD1. The CDR3 has 14 amino acids. Germline-derived CDR1 and CDR2 are MNHEY and SMNVEV (reference sequence). V shed 8 bases, J shed 0 bases, and the junction held 7 bases outside the gene matches.

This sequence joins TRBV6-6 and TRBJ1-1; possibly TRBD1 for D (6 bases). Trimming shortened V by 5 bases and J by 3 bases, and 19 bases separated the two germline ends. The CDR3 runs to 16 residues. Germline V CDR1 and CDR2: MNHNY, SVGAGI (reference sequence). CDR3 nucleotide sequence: TGTGCCAGCAGTCCCGGACAGCTCTCTGTGGACACTGAAGCTTTCTTT. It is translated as CASSPGQLSVDTEAFF.

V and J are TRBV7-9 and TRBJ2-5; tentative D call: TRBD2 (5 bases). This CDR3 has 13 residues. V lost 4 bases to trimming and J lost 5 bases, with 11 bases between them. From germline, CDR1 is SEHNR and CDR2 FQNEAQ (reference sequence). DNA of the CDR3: TGTGCCAGCAGCTGGCAACCGGGGGAGACCCAGTACTTC. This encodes CASSWQPGETQYF.